The present entry profiles one T cell receptor beta chain with its context. The table came from immunoSEQ multiplex PCR; TCRdb's copy has only in-frame clones and leaves some out. This sample has some 120,000 clones, with 70% to 90% found just once. The sample is drawn from a study of T cell responses to AZD1222 COVID-19 vaccine. This CDR3 is 15 amino acids long. Germline V gene data show CDR1 as LNHDA and CDR2 as SQIVND (reference sequence). Trimming removed 5 bases from V and 1 base from J, with 9 bases in between. The origin of this receptor is an adult in good health. The chain uses TRBV19 and TRBJ2-6, with D maybe TRBD1 (6 bases). The sequencing used peripheral blood, collected on day 0 of MenACWY control vaccination. CDR3 nucleotides: TGTGCCAGTAGTGGCGACAGGTCTGGGGCCAACGTCCTGACTTTC. Translated: CASSGDRSGANVLTF.